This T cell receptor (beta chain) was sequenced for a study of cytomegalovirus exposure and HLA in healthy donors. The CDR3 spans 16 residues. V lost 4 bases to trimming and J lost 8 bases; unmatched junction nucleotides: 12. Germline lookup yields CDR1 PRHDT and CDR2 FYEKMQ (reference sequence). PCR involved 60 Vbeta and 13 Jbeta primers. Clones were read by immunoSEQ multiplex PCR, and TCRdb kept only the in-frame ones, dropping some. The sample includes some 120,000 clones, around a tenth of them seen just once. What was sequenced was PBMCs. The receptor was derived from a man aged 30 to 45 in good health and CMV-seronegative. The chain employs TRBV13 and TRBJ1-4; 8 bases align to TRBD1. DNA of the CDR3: TGTGCCAGCAGCTCAACCACCGGGACAGGATCCGAAAAACTGTTTTTT. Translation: CASSSTTGTGSEKLFF.